This T cell receptor beta chain comes out of a study of blood T cells in healthy people across ages (dated by TCRdb to about 2015). About the full investigation: In model experiments, roughly one uniquely barcoded TCR beta cDNA molecule per two T cells was captured by template switching. The study measured age-related changes in TCR beta repertoire diversity using deep sequencing normalized with unique cDNA molecular identifiers. The donors were divided into four age groups: young (average 16 years), middle-aged (approximately 39), aged (about 60) and long-lived (approximately 74). Donors of different ages were randomly distributed across sequencing lanes to avoid experimental bias. For two donors (one aged 18 to 30 and one aged 80 or older), the study analyzed two additional independent replicas of 1 million unique cDNA reads from the same blood draw.

As encoded in the germline V gene, CDR1 is SGHTA while CDR2 is FQGNSA. Spanning cysteine to phenylalanine, the CDR3 consists of 16 amino acids. The CDR3 DNA has 48 bases and is translated from base 1. Between the V and J ends, shortened by 3 bases and 2 bases respectively, the junction contains 16 bases. What the work shows at the level of the full study, not this receptor alone: Observed TCR beta diversity per million T cells fell roughly linearly with age, and a significant reduction was already apparent by age about 43. Compared with the aged group, more naive CD4+ T cells, fewer expanded clones and increased TCR diversity were shown by the long-lived group, suggesting age selection. The CMV infection status of donors was not known, potentially confounding age-related changes in expanded clonotypes. Since profiling was done on bulk unsorted PBMCs, naive and antigen-experienced compartments could not be conclusively compared. Estimates of total diversity based on one million sequenced T cells were considered lower bounds and underestimates. Observed TCR beta diversity correlated strongly with the percentage of naive T cells measured by flow cytometry.

Library generation was performed with 5' RACE. This sample was sequenced with an Illumina HiSeq 2500. A second roughly 7 to 11 cycle PCR used a sample-barcoded 5' primer and a J-beta primer mix. A unique molecular identifier was introduced onto each TCR beta cDNA molecule by a template-switch 5' adaptor carrying 12 random nucleotides. Each sample yielded at least 2.5 million CDR3-containing paired-end reads. First-strand cDNA synthesis was performed from all RNA using the Mint cDNA synthesis kit, with priming by a TRBC-specific oligonucleotide. Following uracil-DNA glycosylase treatment, all cDNA underwent a first 18-cycle PCR with the universal primers M1SS and BC2_uni_R. The original methods were these. Normalization of each sample was performed by random selection of 1 million high-quality reads, each carrying a distinct molecular identifier. Instead of being binned into consensus sequences, reads that shared molecular identifiers were thrown out. MiTCR, run with a Q25 quality threshold and the strictest error-elimination algorithm, handled CDR3 identification, clonotype clustering and error correction. A nonparametric unseen species model with Euler transformation was used to estimate a lower bound on total TCR beta diversity. TCRdb passed the public sequencing reads through fastp at Q25 and MiXCR, retaining productive beta sequences. CDR3 protein sequences are deduplicated, and each keeps its most common genes and DNA. TCRdb assigned the V and J calls; the authors' analysis was not used. For this sample there are over 300,000 distinct CDR3 sequences; roughly half appear just once. Clones ranked in the top ten supply around 50% of the sample.

Turning to this clonotype: Which antigen it targets is not known. No clone much larger than this one lies a single base away; base qualities are absent.

Systemically healthy Caucasian individuals from Russia, some 38 in total and aged about 6 to 95 years, were included as donors. Around 10 milliliters of peripheral blood were drawn from each donor into EDTA-treated Vacutainer tubes. Ficoll-Paque density-gradient centrifugation was used to isolate PBMCs, with at least 6.5 million per sample. Total RNA, at least 5 micrograms per sample, was extracted from PBMCs with Trizol reagent. For every donor, an aliquot of PBMCs went through flow cytometry to measure the percentages of naive CD45RAhigh/CD27high T cells. The TCR comes from a man between 60 and 75 years old in good health. In this chain, TRBV7-2 is recombined with TRBJ2-5; the D segment might be TRBD1 or TRBD2, since each matches 5 bases. The specimen was blood. This receptor carries the CDR3 CASSLPQGTLQETQYF. The nucleotide sequence reads TGTGCCAGCAGCTTGCCACAAGGGACGCTACAAGAGACCCAGTACTTC. This CDR3, with the reference TRBV7-2 and TRBJ2-5 proteins standing in past its ends, gives the full variable domain GAGVSQSPSNKVTEKGKDVELRCDPISGHTALYWYRQSLGQGLEFLIYFQGNSAPDKSGLPSDRFSAERTGGSVSTLTIQRTQQEDSAVYLCASSLPQGTLQETQYFGPGTRLLVL.